The 12 T cell receptor beta chains below were found in one sample sequenced in a study of cytomegalovirus exposure and HLA in healthy donors. 60 Vbeta and 13 Jbeta primers were used in PCR. TCRdb keeps only in-frame clones here, not all; method: immunoSEQ multiplex PCR. Found here are around 180,000 clones, approximately 80% of them singletons; the top ten hold 1.2%. Sequenced input: PBMCs. The receptor set was obtained from a boy aged 2 to 9 in good health and CMV-seronegative.

The chain links TRBV7-6 to TRBJ1-2; D not resolved. The CDR3 contains 14 residues. Germline assignment: CDR1 SGHVS and CDR2 FNYEAQ. V lost 1 base and J lost 0, with 6 bases in between. The CDR3 reads CASSLGGTNYGYTF. Here the CDR3 DNA reads TGTGCCAGCAGCTTAGGCGGGACTAACTATGGCTACACCTTC.

The chain links TRBV6-1 to TRBJ1-2; D possibly corresponds to TRBD1 (6 bases). Germline assignment: CDR1 MNHNS and CDR2 SASEGT. The CDR3 has 11 residues. Trimming took 7 bases from V and 5 from J, leaving 8 bases between them. Here the CDR3 DNA reads TGTGCCAGCACCAGGGGATATGGCTACACCTTC. Residues: CASTRGYGYTF.

J is TRBJ1-2 and V is TRBV4-1; 8 bases map to TRBD1. Germline CDR1 reads MGHRA; CDR2 reads YSYEKL. Trimming at V came to 4 bases and at J to 4 bases, leaving 8 bases not matched to a gene. CDR3 length: 15 residues. The CDR3: CASSRPGTGFYGYTF. Here the CDR3 DNA reads TGCGCCAGCAGCCGGCCCGGGACAGGTTTCTATGGCTACACCTTC.

The chain recombines TRBV30 with TRBJ1-5; 7 positions agree with TRBD1. CDR3 size: 15 residues. The ends lost 3 bases at V and 4 bases at J; junction bases unmatched: 9. Germline V lookup: CDR1 GTSNPN, CDR2 SVGIG (reference sequence). The DNA for the CDR3 is TGTGCCTGGAGCGAACAGGGGTGGAGGAATCAGCCCCAGCATTTT. Its translation is CAWSEQGWRNQPQHF.

The chain couples TRBV27 to TRBJ2-7; TRBD1 matches 7 bases. This CDR3 region has 15 residues. The germline V gene encodes CDR1 MNHEY and CDR2 SMNVEV (reference sequence). The ends lost 8 bases at V and 2 bases at J; junction bases unmatched: 12. CDR3 loop: CASRVRDSGTYEQYF. CDR3 bases: TGTGCCAGCCGCGTAAGGGACAGCGGTACCTACGAGCAGTACTTC.

The gene calls are TRBV5-6 and TRBJ1-6, with D possibly being TRBD1 (6 bases). The length of the CDR3 is 14 residues. Trimming stripped 0 bases from V and 10 bases from J, with 11 bases between. Per the germline V gene, CDR1 is SGHDT and CDR2 is YYEEEE. CDR3 sequence reads: CASSLGTARSPLHF. The DNA of the CDR3 is TGTGCCAGCAGCTTGGGGACAGCGAGGTCACCCCTCCACTTT. Filled out from reference TRBV5-6 and TRBJ1-6, the complete variable domain reads DAGVTQSPTHLIKTRGQQVTLRCSPKSGHDTVSWYQQALGQGPQFIFQYYEEEERQRGNFPDRFSGHQFPNYSSELNVNALLLGDSALYLCASSLGTARSPLHFGNGTRLTVT.

The genes are TRBV30 and TRBJ2-1, with TRBD2 as a possible D gene (6 bases). With 0 bases removed from V and 9 bases from J, the gap between germline ends came to 12 bases. The CDR3 length is 13 residues. CDR1 and CDR2 from the germline V gene are GTSNPN and SVGIG (reference sequence). CDR3 sequence: CAWSVNSGSEQFF. The CDR3 DNA reads TGTGCCTGGAGTGTAAATTCCGGGAGTGAGCAGTTCTTC. The full variable domain, in which reference TRBV30 and TRBJ2-1 provide the parts outside the CDR3, is SQTIHQWPATLVQPVGSPLSLECTVEGTSNPNLYWYRQAAGRGLQLLFYSVGIGQISSEVPQNLSASRPQDRQFILSSKKLLLSDSGFYLCAWSVNSGSEQFFGPGTRLTVL.

This chain connects TRBV6-1 to TRBJ2-7; 9 bases map to TRBD1. The CDR3 length is 18 residues. Germline V gene data show CDR1 as MNHNS and CDR2 as SASEGT. V lost 4 bases and J lost 5; bases outside the gene matches: 18. DNA for the CDR3: TGTGCCAGCAGTGGCCCCTTATTCCTCGGGACAGGGAAGAACGAGCAGTACGTC. As protein: CASSGPLFLGTGKNEQYV.

The J gene is TRBJ1-1, the V gene TRBV6-6; D may be TRBD1 (5 bases). The germline V gene encodes CDR1 MNHNY and CDR2 SVGAGI (reference sequence). The ends were cut back, 9 bases at V and 0 bases at J, with 11 bases in the middle. The CDR3 consists of 13 residues. The CDR3 DNA follows: TGTGCCAGTCTCGGGGGAATGAACACTGAAGCTTTCTTT. Its protein product is CASLGGMNTEAFF.

This clone was seen just once. The V and J genes are TRBV2 and TRBJ1-2; D remains unclear. With 5 bases removed from V and 0 bases from J, the gap between germline ends came to 7 bases. The CDR3 has 13 amino acids. Germline V gene sequence: CDR1 SNHLY, CDR2 FYNNEI. The CDR3 is CASSRDTNYGYTF. The CDR3 DNA reads as TGTGCCAGCAGTCGAGACACTAACTATGGCTACACCTTC.

The CDR3 here is CASSSTGTSTDTQYF. The CDR3 nucleotides read TGTGCCAGCAGCTCGACAGGGACCAGCACAGATACGCAGTATTTT. V and J are TRBV7-6 and TRBJ2-3; TRBD1 aligns across 7 bases. CDR3 size: 15 residues. The ends lost 4 bases at V and 0 bases at J; junction bases unmatched: 4. Germline-derived CDR1 and CDR2 are SGHVS and FNYEAQ.

This chain connects TRBV25-1 to TRBJ1-1; D uncertain. Trimming took off 4 bases at V and 7 bases at J, with 10 bases between the two ends. Germline values: CDR1 MGHDK, CDR2 SYGVNS. The length of the CDR3 is 12 residues. The CDR3 loop reads CASSVAGFEAFF. In DNA, the CDR3 is TGTGCCAGCAGTGTAGCCGGGTTTGAAGCTTTCTTT.